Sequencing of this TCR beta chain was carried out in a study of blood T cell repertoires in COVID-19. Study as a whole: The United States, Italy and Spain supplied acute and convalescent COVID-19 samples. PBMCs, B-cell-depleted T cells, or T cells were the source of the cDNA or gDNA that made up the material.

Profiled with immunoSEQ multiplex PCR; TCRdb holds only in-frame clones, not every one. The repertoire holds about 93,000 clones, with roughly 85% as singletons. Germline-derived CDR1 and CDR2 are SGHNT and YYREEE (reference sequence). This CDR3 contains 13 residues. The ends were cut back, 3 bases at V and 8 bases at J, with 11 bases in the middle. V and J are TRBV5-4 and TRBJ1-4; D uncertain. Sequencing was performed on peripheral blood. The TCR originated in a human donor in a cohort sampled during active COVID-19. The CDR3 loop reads CASSWSRDEKLFF. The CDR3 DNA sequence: TGTGCCAGCAGCTGGAGCCGCGACGAAAAACTGTTTTTT.